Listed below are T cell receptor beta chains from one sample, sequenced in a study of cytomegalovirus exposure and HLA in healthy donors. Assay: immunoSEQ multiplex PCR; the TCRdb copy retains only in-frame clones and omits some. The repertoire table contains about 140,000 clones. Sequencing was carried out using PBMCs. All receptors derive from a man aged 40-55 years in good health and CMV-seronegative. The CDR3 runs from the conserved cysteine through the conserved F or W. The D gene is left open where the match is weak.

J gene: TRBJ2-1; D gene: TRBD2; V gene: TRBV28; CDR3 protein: CASSSVASGDTRSEQFF; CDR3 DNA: TGTGCCAGCAGCTCCGTGGCTAGCGGGGACACTCGCAGTGAGCAGTTCTTC
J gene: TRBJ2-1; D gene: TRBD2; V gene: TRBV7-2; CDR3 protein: CASSSQAGVEQFF; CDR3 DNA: TGTGCCAGCAGCTCGCAAGCGGGGGTTGAGCAGTTCTTC
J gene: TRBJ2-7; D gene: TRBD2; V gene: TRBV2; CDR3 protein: CASILNPGLAVSYEQYF; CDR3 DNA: TGTGCCAGCATTCTAAACCCGGGACTAGCGGTTTCCTACGAGCAGTACTTC
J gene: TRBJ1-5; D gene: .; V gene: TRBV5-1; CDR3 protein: CASSLLTGPNQPQHF; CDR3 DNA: TGCGCCAGCAGCTTGTTGACAGGTCCCAATCAGCCCCAGCATTTT
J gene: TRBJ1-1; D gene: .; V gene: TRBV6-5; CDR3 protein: CASSRGERGPRGAFF; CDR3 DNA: TGTGCCAGCAGTCGAGGGGAAAGGGGCCCCAGGGGCGCTTTCTTT
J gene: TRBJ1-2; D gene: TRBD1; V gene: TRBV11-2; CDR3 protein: CASSYAGTGDGYTF; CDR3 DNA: TGTGCCAGCAGCTACGCCGGGACAGGGGATGGCTACACCTTC
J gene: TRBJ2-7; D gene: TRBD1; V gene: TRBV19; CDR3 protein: CASTRTGVSYEQYF; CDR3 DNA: TGTGCCAGTACCCGGACAGGAGTTTCCTACGAGCAGTACTTC
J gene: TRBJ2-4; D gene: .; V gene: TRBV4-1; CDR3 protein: CASSQDGTGAKNIQYF; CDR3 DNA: TGCGCCAGCAGCCAAGATGGAACAGGGGCCAAAAACATTCAGTACTTC
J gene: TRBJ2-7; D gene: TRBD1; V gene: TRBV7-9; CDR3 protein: CASRDRDSSYEQYF; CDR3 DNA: TGTGCCAGCAGGGACCGGGACAGCTCCTACGAGCAGTACTTC
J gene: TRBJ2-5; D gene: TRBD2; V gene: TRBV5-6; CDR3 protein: CASSPGEGHRETQYF; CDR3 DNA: TGTGCCAGCAGCCCGGGGGAGGGGCACAGGGAGACCCAGTACTTC
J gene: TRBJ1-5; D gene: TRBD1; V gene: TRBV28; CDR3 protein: CASSWTGENQPQHF; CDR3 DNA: TGTGCCAGCAGCTGGACAGGCGAGAATCAGCCCCAGCATTTT
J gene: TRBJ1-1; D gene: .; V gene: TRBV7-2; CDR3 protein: CASSLMGEGVKAFF; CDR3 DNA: TGTGCCAGCAGCTTAATGGGAGAGGGGGTAAAAGCTTTCTTT
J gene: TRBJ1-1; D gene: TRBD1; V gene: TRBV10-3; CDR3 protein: CAITGQGNTEAFF; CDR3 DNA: TGTGCCATCACCGGACAGGGGAACACTGAAGCTTTCTTT
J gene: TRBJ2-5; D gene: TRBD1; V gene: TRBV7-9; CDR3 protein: CASTTGVRETQYF; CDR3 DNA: TGTGCCAGCACGACAGGGGTCCGGGAGACCCAGTACTTC
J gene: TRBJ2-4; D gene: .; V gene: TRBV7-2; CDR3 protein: CASSQTYENIQYF; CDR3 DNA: TGTGCCAGCAGCCAAACTTATGAAAACATTCAGTACTTC
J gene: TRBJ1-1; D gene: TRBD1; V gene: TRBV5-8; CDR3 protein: CASSLQNGTGDCAFF; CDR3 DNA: TGTGCCAGCAGCTTGCAAAATGGGACAGGGGATTGCGCTTTCTTT
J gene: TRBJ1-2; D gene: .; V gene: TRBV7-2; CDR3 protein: CASSLMKFPIYGDYGYTF; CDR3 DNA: TGTGCCAGCAGCTTAATGAAGTTCCCCATTTACGGGGACTATGGCTACACCTTC
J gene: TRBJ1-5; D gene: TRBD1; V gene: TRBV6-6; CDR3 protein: CASTQDRGRDQPQHF; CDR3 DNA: TGTGCCAGCACCCAAGACAGGGGGCGCGATCAGCCCCAGCATTTT
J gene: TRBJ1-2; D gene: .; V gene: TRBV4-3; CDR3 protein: CASSPSLQTPNYGYTF; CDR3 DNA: TGCGCCAGCAGCCCAAGTCTACAGACCCCTAACTATGGCTACACCTTC
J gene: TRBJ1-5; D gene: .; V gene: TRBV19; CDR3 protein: CASTDRSNQPQHF; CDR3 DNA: TGTGCCAGTACTGACAGGTCCAATCAGCCCCAGCATTTT
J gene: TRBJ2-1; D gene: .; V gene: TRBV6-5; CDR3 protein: CASTRGSSLYNEQFF; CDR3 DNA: TGTGCCAGCACCCGGGGGTCGAGCCTCTACAATGAGCAGTTCTTC
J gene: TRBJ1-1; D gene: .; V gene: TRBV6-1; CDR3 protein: CASSEQVNTEAFF; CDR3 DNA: TGTGCCAGCAGTGAACAGGTCAACACTGAAGCTTTCTTT
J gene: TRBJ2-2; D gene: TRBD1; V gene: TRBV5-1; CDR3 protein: CASSPRTGRDTGELFF; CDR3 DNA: TGCGCCAGCAGTCCGCGGACAGGGAGAGACACCGGGGAGCTGTTTTTT
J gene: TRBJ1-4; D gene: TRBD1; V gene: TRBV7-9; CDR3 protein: CASSLGQGYNEKLFF; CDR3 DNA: TGTGCCAGCAGCTTGGGACAGGGGTATAATGAAAAACTGTTTTTT